The 2 T cell receptor beta chains in this list originate from one sample, sequenced in a study of prognosis after radiotherapy for stage I lung cancer (dated by TCRdb to the early 2020s). The sequencer listed for this sample is Illumina HiSeq 3000. The TCR beta CDR3 region was amplified from genomic DNA by two rounds of multiplex PCR. The first PCR round used primers specific to each TRBV and TRBJ gene, and the primer sequences were filed in Chinese patent CN105087789A. The public reads were run again by TCRdb, first through fastp at Q25 and then through MiXCR, and only productive beta chains were kept. Identical CDR3 protein sequences are pooled into one entry, listed with their most common genes and DNA. In all, the sample holds about 24,000 distinct CDR3 sequences, and roughly two fifths of those were seen once. The ten largest clones take up around a fifth of the sample. This sample comprised PBMCs, obtained before or after stereotactic body radiation therapy (not recorded which). These receptors came from a donor aged 50 or older with non-small cell lung cancer.

Here the CDR3 reads CASSPEQVTRSNEQFF. The DNA for the CDR3 is TGCGCCAGCAGCCCAGAACAGGTCACCCGGAGCAATGAGCAGTTCTTC. This sequence joins TRBV5-1 and TRBJ2-1; D perhaps matches TRBD1 (5 bases). V dropped 4 bases and J dropped 6 bases, with 20 bases sitting between them. The germline gives CDR1 SGHRS, CDR2 YFSETQ. The CDR3 loop spans 16 amino acids.

As regards this clonotype: Since a far larger clone is one base different, this is likely a read error. The J gene is TRBJ2-7, the V gene TRBV30, with 7 nucleotides matching TRBD2. The J call may be mistaken, given a closer DNA end match to TRBJ2-1. From germline, CDR1 is GTSNPN and CDR2 SVGIG (reference sequence). The CDR3 has 13 amino acids. The CDR3 region is CAWSFAGGSEQFF. CDR3 bases: TGTGCCTGGAGTTTTGCTGGCGGGAGTGAGCAGTTCTTC.